A selection of T cell receptor beta chains follows, all from one sample in a study of blood T cell repertoires in COVID-19. The method was immunoSEQ multiplex PCR; TCRdb's version includes in-frame clones alone and lacks a portion of them. The table shows about 250,000 clones, with 85% to 90% occurring only once. Sequencing was performed on PBMCs or T cells enriched from blood (not recorded which). These TCRs come from a man younger than 35 who had recovered from COVID-19. Both conserved end residues are part of each CDR3. The order of the fields is J gene, CDR3 length, clone size, V gene, CDR3 protein. A row's size may be missing; if present it is once, few, many or a size class.

J gene: TRBJ2-2
CDR3 length: 14
clone size: .
V gene: TRBV4-1
CDR3 protein: CASSQGTPSGELFF

J gene: TRBJ1-2
CDR3 length: 13
clone size: .
V gene: TRBV28
CDR3 protein: CATGHPLNYGYTF

J gene: TRBJ2-7
CDR3 length: 15
clone size: once
V gene: TRBV5-4
CDR3 protein: CASSPNGGRPYEQYF

J gene: TRBJ2-5
CDR3 length: 14
clone size: .
V gene: TRBV7-9
CDR3 protein: CASSWTSGEETQYF

J gene: TRBJ1-1
CDR3 length: 13
clone size: few
V gene: TRBV11-2
CDR3 protein: CASSLGGQLEAFF

J gene: TRBJ2-5
CDR3 length: 15
clone size: few
V gene: TRBV30
CDR3 protein: CAWSLSGGGQETQYF

J gene: TRBJ2-1
CDR3 length: 15
clone size: .
V gene: TRBV5-1
CDR3 protein: CASSLEDRGIDEQFF

J gene: TRBJ2-6
CDR3 length: 13
clone size: .
V gene: TRBV12-3/TRBV12-4
CDR3 protein: CVTGISGANVLTF

J gene: TRBJ1-3
CDR3 length: 15
clone size: .
V gene: TRBV15
CDR3 protein: CATSRDSGSGNTIYF

J gene: TRBJ2-7
CDR3 length: 14
clone size: .
V gene: TRBV5-4
CDR3 protein: CASSLPDKVHEQYF

J gene: TRBJ1-2
CDR3 length: 14
clone size: few
V gene: TRBV5-1
CDR3 protein: CASSLYGQGWGYTF

J gene: TRBJ1-4
CDR3 length: 15
clone size: .
V gene: TRBV28
CDR3 protein: CASSSNRVANEKLFF

J gene: TRBJ1-1
CDR3 length: 14
clone size: .
V gene: TRBV20-1
CDR3 protein: CSASRGGAGTEAFF

J gene: TRBJ2-5
CDR3 length: 17
clone size: .
V gene: TRBV30
CDR3 protein: CAWSVSRTSGSWKTQYF

J gene: TRBJ1-1
CDR3 length: 15
clone size: .
V gene: TRBV3-1/TRBV3-2
CDR3 protein: CASSQDAAVNTEAFF

J gene: TRBJ2-6
CDR3 length: 17
clone size: .
V gene: TRBV7-2
CDR3 protein: CASSLGGTGPGANVLTF

J gene: TRBJ1-4
CDR3 length: 13
clone size: .
V gene: TRBV5-1
CDR3 protein: CASSSSRGEKLFF

J gene: TRBJ1-5
CDR3 length: 13
clone size: .
V gene: TRBV3-1/TRBV3-2
CDR3 protein: CASSLQGGQPQHF

J gene: TRBJ2-5
CDR3 length: 16
clone size: .
V gene: TRBV5-4
CDR3 protein: CASSLVRGGGQETQYF

J gene: TRBJ2-7
CDR3 length: 15
clone size: .
V gene: TRBV7-8
CDR3 protein: CASSLASGSLYEQYF

J gene: TRBJ1-1
CDR3 length: 18
clone size: once
V gene: TRBV27
CDR3 protein: CASRGLWGQGAKTTEAFF

J gene: TRBJ2-7
CDR3 length: 14
clone size: .
V gene: TRBV2
CDR3 protein: CASKGGGSSYEQYF

J gene: TRBJ2-7
CDR3 length: 14
clone size: .
V gene: TRBV28
CDR3 protein: CASSLGLSSYEQYF

J gene: TRBJ1-1
CDR3 length: 16
clone size: .
V gene: TRBV5-1
CDR3 protein: CASSLAEGTGPLKAFF

J gene: TRBJ2-3
CDR3 length: 15
clone size: .
V gene: TRBV19
CDR3 protein: CASGRLAESTDTQYF

J gene: TRBJ2-1
CDR3 length: 15
clone size: .
V gene: TRBV14
CDR3 protein: CASSQDPAGFGEQFF

J gene: TRBJ2-5
CDR3 length: 15
clone size: .
V gene: TRBV6-5
CDR3 protein: CASTPALASQETQYF

J gene: TRBJ1-1
CDR3 length: 14
clone size: .
V gene: TRBV19
CDR3 protein: CASSTQTGGTEAFF

J gene: TRBJ2-7
CDR3 length: 14
clone size: once
V gene: TRBV7-8
CDR3 protein: CASSRQTNSYEQYF

J gene: TRBJ2-2
CDR3 length: 17
clone size: .
V gene: TRBV27
CDR3 protein: CASSRLSGTSGSGELFF

J gene: TRBJ1-1
CDR3 length: 13
clone size: .
V gene: TRBV27
CDR3 protein: CASSPGGQTEAFF

J gene: TRBJ2-1
CDR3 length: 16
clone size: .
V gene: TRBV30
CDR3 protein: CAWSVLGQGDYNEQFF

J gene: TRBJ2-1
CDR3 length: 15
clone size: once
V gene: TRBV7-8
CDR3 protein: CASSTPGLAGVEQFF

J gene: TRBJ2-7
CDR3 length: 13
clone size: few
V gene: TRBV5-1
CDR3 protein: CASSRSGSYEQYF

J gene: TRBJ2-7
CDR3 length: 13
clone size: .
V gene: TRBV12-3/TRBV12-4
CDR3 protein: CASRNTGAYEQYF

J gene: TRBJ2-6
CDR3 length: 18
clone size: .
V gene: TRBV5-8
CDR3 protein: CASSLGETAYSGANVLTF

J gene: TRBJ1-1
CDR3 length: 17
clone size: .
V gene: TRBV27
CDR3 protein: CASSPEQGGERDTEAFF

J gene: TRBJ2-7
CDR3 length: 15
clone size: .
V gene: TRBV15
CDR3 protein: CATSRTPGSSYEQYF

J gene: TRBJ1-1
CDR3 length: 13
clone size: .
V gene: TRBV6-5
CDR3 protein: CASSPLMNTEAFF

J gene: TRBJ1-1
CDR3 length: 14
clone size: .
V gene: TRBV3-1/TRBV3-2
CDR3 protein: CASSQDLGTIEAFF

J gene: TRBJ1-5
CDR3 length: 16
clone size: once
V gene: TRBV4-1
CDR3 protein: CASSQDRPGYNQPQHF

J gene: TRBJ1-5
CDR3 length: 13
clone size: once
V gene: TRBV18
CDR3 protein: CASSPGGDQPQHF

J gene: TRBJ2-5
CDR3 length: 18
clone size: .
V gene: TRBV11-2
CDR3 protein: CASSLVAGGPGFRETQYF

J gene: TRBJ1-6
CDR3 length: 13
clone size: .
V gene: TRBV7-2
CDR3 protein: CASGPLGRSPLHF

J gene: TRBJ1-5
CDR3 length: 14
clone size: few
V gene: TRBV12-5
CDR3 protein: CASGLVQGSQPQHF

J gene: TRBJ2-4
CDR3 length: 16
clone size: .
V gene: TRBV15
CDR3 protein: CATSREELLAKNIQYF

J gene: TRBJ2-3
CDR3 length: 18
clone size: once
V gene: TRBV4-2
CDR3 protein: CASSQVETAGGLSDTQYF

J gene: TRBJ2-7
CDR3 length: 14
clone size: .
V gene: TRBV5-1
CDR3 protein: CASSQIRESYEQYF

J gene: TRBJ2-7
CDR3 length: 16
clone size: .
V gene: TRBV7-2
CDR3 protein: CASSFATGTASYEQYF

J gene: TRBJ2-7
CDR3 length: 13
clone size: few
V gene: TRBV10-3
CDR3 protein: CAISEQGSDEQYF

J gene: TRBJ1-2
CDR3 length: 14
clone size: .
V gene: TRBV7-9
CDR3 protein: CASSLGTGTHGYTF

J gene: TRBJ2-7
CDR3 length: 14
clone size: .
V gene: TRBV27
CDR3 protein: CASSLAGSSYEQYF